The entry below describes one TCR beta chain. The target antigen is unknown. The entry originates in a study of T-cell memory formation after mild COVID-19. UMIs and sample barcodes were carried by the TCR alpha and TCR beta cDNA libraries that 5'RACE produced using constant-segment primers. TCRdb re-called the 5' RACE reads with MiXCR, one entry per CDR3 protein. Here the sample spans 110,000 to 150,000 distinct CDR3 sequences, 11% to 15% being singletons. Regarding the study as a whole: For contracting clones, CD4+ ones sat mainly in CM and EM, CD8+ in EMRA.

Germline lookup yields CDR1 DFQATT and CDR2 SNEGSKA (reference sequence). V was shortened by 1 base and J by 1 base, with 13 bases between the two germline ends. The CDR3 runs 15 residues. This chain connects TRBV20-1 to TRBJ1-1; D uncertain. This receptor was identified in an adult woman who had mild COVID-19 (a few samples of this study predate the infection). Cell type and time point are not known. The sample comprised PBMCs or a T cell subset sorted from them (not recorded which). CDR3 loop: CSARVPRESNTEAFF. In DNA, the CDR3 is TGCAGTGCTAGAGTTCCTAGGGAGTCGAACACTGAAGCTTTCTTT.